This is a list of T cell receptor beta chains from one sample in a study of glioma-infiltrating T cells after dendritic cell vaccination. Profiled with immunoSEQ multiplex PCR; TCRdb holds only in-frame clones, not every one. The sample contains about 3,100 clones, nearly 80% of which appear only once. The starting material was tumor tissue, obtained before dendritic cell vaccination. The receptors originated from a human donor with glioblastoma. Both conserved end residues are part of each CDR3. D genes are given only for firm matches. Rows give clone size only sometimes, using once, few, many, or a class for an expanded clone.

clone_size	v_call	j_call	d_call	cdr3_aa	cdr3_nt
.	TRBV10-3	TRBJ1-4	.	CAISESGAALNEKLFF	TGTGCCATCAGTGAGTCGGGGGCGGCCCTTAATGAAAAACTGTTTTTT
.	TRBV4-3	TRBJ2-6	.	CASSQDWVPGVDSGANVLTF	TGCGCCAGCAGCCAAGATTGGGTTCCAGGGGTGGACTCTGGGGCCAACGTCCTGACTTTC
.	TRBV6-1	TRBJ1-1	.	CASSAIWRGGLDTEAFF	TGTGCCAGCAGTGCAATATGGCGGGGGGGATTAGACACTGAAGCTTTCTTT
few	TRBV11-2	TRBJ2-7	.	CASSFYRSYEQYF	TGTGCCAGCAGCTTTTACAGGTCCTACGAGCAGTACTTC
.	TRBV27	TRBJ2-7	.	CASSLSETTEQYF	TGTGCCAGCAGTTTATCGGAGACTACAGAGCAGTACTTC
few	TRBV19	TRBJ2-7	TRBD2	CASSRLAGTLREQYF	TGTGCCAGTAGCCGACTAGCGGGTACTCTCCGCGAGCAGTACTTC
.	TRBV23-1	TRBJ2-4	TRBD1	CASSQNRQGGRIRKWVKNIQYF	TGCGCCAGCAGTCAGAATCGACAGGGCGGAAGAATTAGGAAGTGGGTCAAAAACATTCAGTACTTC
once	TRBV6-5	TRBJ2-7	.	CASSAGLLGEQYF	TGTGCCAGCAGTGCGGGCTTGCTCGGGGAGCAGTACTTC
once	TRBV30	TRBJ2-7	TRBD2	CAWRIAGGSSYEQYF	TGTGCCTGGAGGATTGCGGGGGGGAGCTCCTACGAGCAGTACTTC
.	TRBV9	TRBJ2-5	.	CASSPGGRAHETQYF	TGTGCCAGCAGCCCAGGTGGGAGAGCTCATGAGACCCAGTACTTC
.	TRBV5-4	TRBJ1-2	.	CASSEGQNFFNYGYTF	TGTGCCAGCAGCGAAGGACAGAACTTTTTTAACTATGGCTACACCTTC
.	TRBV19	TRBJ1-2	.	CASSMTSGVYTF	TGTGCCAGTAGTATGACAAGCGGGGTTTACACCTTC
.	TRBV5-1	TRBJ1-1	.	CASSLAVSNTEAFF	TGCGCCAGCAGCTTGGCCGTCTCGAACACTGAAGCTTTCTTT
.	TRBV5-4	TRBJ2-7	TRBD1	CASSLENRGYEQYF	TGTGCCAGCAGCTTGGAAAACAGGGGCTACGAGCAGTACTTC